The 31 T cell receptor beta chains below come from one sample, sequenced in a study of blood T cell repertoires in COVID-19. This table comes from immunoSEQ multiplex PCR, and its TCRdb copy is limited to in-frame clones, with some not included. Of about 80,000 clones listed, 75% to 90% are singletons. Source material: peripheral blood. These receptors came from a human donor in a cohort sampled during active COVID-19.

The chain has TRBV5-1 and TRBJ1-2, with 8 bases matching TRBD1. The CDR3 extends over 14 amino acids. J lost 6 bases, V lost 1 base, and 5 bases had no gene match. The germline V gene has CDR1 SGHRS and CDR2 YFSETQ. CDR3 region: CASSLLQGANGYTF. CDR3 sequence (DNA): TGCGCCAGCAGCTTGTTGCAGGGGGCTAATGGCTACACCTTC.

The chain links TRBV10-3 to TRBJ1-5, with 12 bases lining up with TRBD1. This CDR3 is 17 amino acids long. Germline V gene sequence: CDR1 ENHRY, CDR2 SYGVKD. With V trimmed by 4 bases and J by 2 bases, 6 bases remained unmatched. The CDR3 region is CAISAGTGGRGNQPQHF. The CDR3 DNA follows: TGTGCCATCAGTGCAGGGACAGGGGGCCGTGGCAATCAGCCCCAGCATTTT.

The chain employs TRBV18 and TRBJ1-1; D is unclear. This CDR3 has 12 residues. Between the trimmed V and J ends, which lost 3 bases and 1 base, there was a span of 3 bases. CDR1 and CDR2 from the germline V gene are KGHSH and LQKENI. The CDR3 region is CASSPRNTEAFF. DNA of the CDR3: TGTGCCAGCTCACCGCGGAACACTGAAGCTTTCTTT. Combining the CDR3 with reference TRBV18 and TRBJ1-1 gives the whole variable domain NAGVMQNPRHLVRRRGQEARLRCSPMKGHSHVYWYRQLPEEGLKFMVYLQKENIIDESGMPKERFSAEFPKEGPSILRIQQVVRGDSAAYFCASSPRNTEAFFGQGTRLTVV.

The CDR3 DNA sequence: TGTGCCAGCAGCCCTAACACCGGGGAGCTGTTTTTT. Protein: CASSPNTGELFF. The chain carries TRBV5-4 and TRBJ2-2; D uncertain. V was shortened by 4 bases and J by 2 bases, with 3 bases between the two germline ends. This CDR3 is 12 amino acids long. Germline V lookup: CDR1 SGHNT, CDR2 YYREEE (reference sequence).

V and J are TRBV11-2 and TRBJ1-3; weak D call: TRBD1 (5 bases). The CDR3 spans 15 residues. Trimming removed 5 bases at V and 3 bases at J, with 14 bases between. The V gene's germline CDR1 is SGHAT and CDR2 FQNNGV. CDR3 in DNA: TGTGCCAGCAGCCGTCAGGGAGGCGTTGGAAACACCATATATTTT. Its translation: CASSRQGGVGNTIYF.

About this clone itself: The junction departs from the called germline gene at one end, perhaps through a read error. The chain couples TRBV7-7 to TRBJ2-5; the match to TRBD2 covers 9 bases. The V gene's germline CDR1 is SSHAT and CDR2 FNYEAQ (reference sequence). This CDR3 comprises 16 residues. The CDR3, as DNA: TGTGCTAGCAGCTTAGACAGGGCGGGGGGGAGAGAGACCCAGTACTTC. It yields the protein CASSLDRAGGRETQYF.

The chain recombines TRBV5-5 with TRBJ1-2; 7 nucleotides line up with TRBD1. CDR1 is SGHKS and CDR2 is YYEKEE in the germline V gene (reference sequence). CDR3 size: 13 residues. V was pared by 3 bases and J by 4 bases, with 3 bases of the junction left unmatched. The CDR3 spells CASSYQGVYGYTF. The CDR3, as DNA: TGTGCCAGCAGCTACCAGGGGGTCTATGGCTACACCTTC.

This chain connects TRBV9 to TRBJ1-1, with D uncertain. Germline values: CDR1 SGDLS, CDR2 YYNGEE. The CDR3 is 13 residues long. Trimming removed 1 base at V and 5 bases at J, with 9 bases between. CDR3 sequence: CASSVSSGTEAFF. In DNA form, the CDR3 reads TGTGCCAGCAGCGTATCATCGGGGACTGAAGCTTTCTTT.

The CDR3 nucleotides are TGTGCCAGCAGTCCAGTGGTCAGGGGGCAGTACGGGGAGCTGTTTTTT. Protein product: CASSPVVRGQYGELFF. V usage is TRBV7-6 and J usage is TRBJ2-2; 8 nucleotides align to TRBD1. The CDR3 has 16 amino acids. The V gene end was trimmed by 6 bases and the J gene end by 7 bases; junction bases not matched to a gene: 13. The germline gives CDR1 SGHVS, CDR2 FNYEAQ.

V gene TRBV6-5 combines with J gene TRBJ2-2; no clear D gene. The V and J ends lost 4 bases and 1 base respectively, with 4 bases between them. CDR1 is MNHEY and CDR2 is SVGAGI in the germline V gene. CDR3 length equals 13 residues. The CDR3 region is CASSSGNTGELFF. CDR3 nucleotide sequence: TGTGCCAGCAGTTCGGGGAACACCGGGGAGCTGTTTTTT.

The chain couples TRBV2 to TRBJ2-1; TRBD2 aligns across 8 bases. The length of the CDR3 is 16 residues. Losses at the gene ends were 2 bases for V and 6 bases for J; bases not matched to a gene: 9. Germline V lookup: CDR1 SNHLY, CDR2 FYNNEI. The CDR3: CASSETIGTRFNEQFF. In nucleotides, the CDR3 is TGTGCCAGCAGTGAAACCATAGGGACTAGGTTCAATGAGCAGTTCTTC.

This chain links TRBV10-1 with TRBJ1-1; 8 nucleotides match TRBD1. Trimming removed 4 bases from V and 7 bases from J; junction bases left unmatched: 5. The CDR3 is 13 residues long. CDR1 is WNHNN and CDR2 is SYGVQD in the germline V gene (reference sequence). CDR3 sequence reads: CASSAGQAFEAFF. The CDR3 coding sequence is TGCGCCAGCAGTGCGGGACAGGCCTTTGAAGCTTTCTTT.

The table lists this clone with a count of one. The chain joins TRBV2 to TRBJ1-6; D uncertain. V was clipped by 5 bases and J by 9 bases, with 14 bases between them. This CDR3 comprises 14 residues. Germline-derived CDR1 and CDR2 are SNHLY and FYNNEI. The CDR3 bases are TGTGCCAGCAGTAATACCCTACGAGGTTCACCCCTCCACTTT. It translates to CASSNTLRGSPLHF.

The chain links TRBV18 to TRBJ1-2, with D maybe TRBD1 (5 bases). CDR3 length: 16 amino acids. Germline loops: CDR1 KGHSH, CDR2 LQKENI. The V end was cut by 3 bases, the J end by 5 bases, with 19 bases between. CDR3 sequence: CASSPGNRPLWYGYTF. CDR3 nucleotides: TGTGCCAGCTCACCGGGAAACAGGCCCTTATGGTATGGCTACACCTTC.

The V call is TRBV5-1, the J call TRBJ2-5; D may be TRBD1 (5 bases). CDR3 length: 14 residues. Trimming pared 2 bases from V and 1 base from J, leaving 9 bases between. Germline lookup yields CDR1 SGHRS and CDR2 YFSETQ. The CDR3 sequence: CASSLGVTQETQYF. CDR3 nucleotides: TGCGCCAGCAGCTTAGGGGTGACCCAAGAGACCCAGTACTTC.

The V gene is TRBV5-4, the J gene TRBJ2-3; 8 bases agree with TRBD1. The CDR3 has 15 amino acids. The V gene's germline CDR1 is SGHNT and CDR2 YYREEE (reference sequence). Losses at the gene ends were 0 bases for V and 5 bases for J; bases not matched to a gene: 5. As DNA, the CDR3 is TGTGCCAGCAGCTTGGCGGGCAGGGGGCAAGATACGCAGTATTTT. Encoded protein: CASSLAGRGQDTQYF.

The CDR3: CATSRYRDRGNEQFF. The CDR3 DNA reads TGTGCCACCAGCAGATACCGGGACAGGGGAAATGAGCAGTTCTTC. This chain links TRBV15 with TRBJ2-1, with 10 bases lining up with TRBD1. CDR1 and CDR2 from the germline V gene are LNHNV and YYDKDF (reference sequence). The CDR3 runs to 15 residues. With V trimmed by 2 bases and J by 7 bases, 5 bases remained unmatched.

V and J are TRBV5-1 and TRBJ2-3, with no clear D. There are 14 residues in the CDR3. V lost 4 bases and J 3 bases, leaving 12 bases between the germline ends. Germline CDR1 SGHRS, CDR2 YFSETQ. The CDR3 DNA reads TGCGCCAGCAGCGCTTTCACCGGGACAGATACGCAGTATTTT. Translated, it gives CASSAFTGTDTQYF.

The V and J genes are TRBV18 and TRBJ2-2; D uncertain. Germline V gene data show CDR1 as KGHSH and CDR2 as LQKENI. This CDR3 has 15 amino acids. The V gene lost 0 bases and the J gene lost 5 bases, with 10 bases spanning the gap. The CDR3, as DNA: TGTGCCAGCTCACCACCGCTAACGGGTACCGGGGAGCTGTTTTTT. This sequence encodes CASSPPLTGTGELFF.

J is TRBJ2-1 and V is TRBV6-5; 7 positions agree with TRBD1. Per germline, CDR1 MNHEY and CDR2 SVGAGI. CDR3 length: 15 residues. V lost 5 bases to trimming and J lost 0 bases; unmatched junction nucleotides: 4. The CDR3: CASSRDSSSYNEQFF. The CDR3 DNA reads as TGTGCCAGCAGTCGGGACAGCAGCTCCTACAATGAGCAGTTCTTC.

The gene calls are TRBV6-5 and TRBJ2-7; TRBD1 aligns across 8 bases. The CDR3 length is 15 residues. The V and J ends lost 4 bases and 4 bases, in that order; junction bases with no gene match: 9. The germline CDR1 and CDR2 sequences are MNHEY and SVGAGI. Here the CDR3 reads CASSWGQGAGYEQYF. The CDR3 DNA sequence: TGTGCCAGCAGTTGGGGGCAGGGGGCAGGGTACGAGCAGTACTTC.

DNA of the CDR3: TGTGCCAGCAGCGTAGCGGGACAGCACTCTGGAAACACCATATATTTT. It yields the protein CASSVAGQHSGNTIYF. The chain uses TRBV9 and TRBJ1-3; 7 bases map to TRBD1. Looked up from germline, CDR1 is SGDLS and CDR2 is YYNGEE. The CDR3 consists of 16 residues. The V gene end was trimmed by 0 bases and the J gene end by 0 bases; junction bases not matched to a gene: 3. Full variable domain (rest looked up from reference TRBV9 and TRBJ1-3): DSGVTQTPKHLITATGQRVTLRCSPRSGDLSVYWYQQSLDQGLQFLIQYYNGEERAKGNILERFSAQQFPDLHSELNLSSLELGDSALYFCASSVAGQHSGNTIYFGEGSWLTVV.

The genes are TRBV19 and TRBJ2-1; 9 bases line up with TRBD1. This CDR3 is 16 amino acids long. V dropped 3 bases and J dropped 2; count of bases not matched to a gene: 5. CDR1 and CDR2 from the germline V gene are LNHDA and SQIVND (reference sequence). The CDR3 DNA follows: TGTGCCAGTAGTATGGGGACAGGGAGCCCCTACAATGAGCAGTTCTTC. Translated, it gives CASSMGTGSPYNEQFF.

The chain has TRBV13 and TRBJ1-4; D is uncertain. Trimming removed 0 bases from V and 7 bases from J, with 3 bases in between. Germline V CDR1 and CDR2: PRHDT, FYEKMQ (reference sequence). The CDR3 has 12 amino acids. The CDR3 sequence: CASSLGREKLFF. CDR3 DNA sequence: TGTGCCAGCAGCTTAGGTCGTGAAAAACTGTTTTTT.

The J gene is TRBJ2-5, the V gene TRBV19; perhaps TRBD2 as D (6 bases). Trimming cost V 4 bases and J 4 bases, with 16 bases left between them. Germline V CDR1 and CDR2: LNHDA, SQIVND (reference sequence). The CDR3 totals 15 residues. The CDR3 protein is CASSSLTAGRETQYF. CDR3 bases: TGTGCCAGTAGTAGCCTGACGGCGGGGAGAGAGACCCAGTACTTC.

V and J are TRBV9 and TRBJ2-3; TRBD2 might be the D (7 bases). The V end lost 0 bases, the J end lost 1 base, and 9 bases lay between the germline ends. Germline V gene sequence: CDR1 SGDLS, CDR2 YYNGEE. The CDR3 length is 15 residues. CDR3 sequence reads: CASSVGGGRTDTQYF. The CDR3 DNA reads TGTGCCAGCAGCGTAGGCGGGGGCCGCACAGATACGCAGTATTTT.

The V gene is TRBV6-1, the J gene TRBJ1-5, with 11 positions matching TRBD1. The junction had 17 bases not matched to a gene; V was cut back by 3 bases and J by 7 bases. This CDR3 region has 19 residues. CDR1 MNHNS and CDR2 SASEGT come from the germline V gene. The CDR3 loop reads CASSDFAGFGQGARQPQHF. In DNA, the CDR3 is TGTGCCAGCAGTGACTTCGCCGGGTTTGGACAGGGGGCTCGACAGCCCCAGCATTTT.

V gene TRBV7-9 combines with J gene TRBJ2-7; 8 bases align to TRBD2. The junction had 5 bases not matched to a gene; V was cut back by 5 bases and J by 2 bases. The CDR3 spans 14 residues. CDR1 is SEHNR and CDR2 is FQNEAQ in the germline V gene (reference sequence). This CDR3 reads CASSAGGSAYEQYF. For the CDR3, the DNA is TGTGCCAGCAGCGCGGGAGGCAGCGCCTACGAGCAGTACTTC.

The chain couples TRBV5-5 to TRBJ2-1; tentatively, D is TRBD2 (6 bases). The CDR3 consists of 19 residues. V lost 1 base and J lost 4, with 24 bases in between. Germline assignment: CDR1 SGHKS and CDR2 YYEKEE (reference sequence). The CDR3 sequence is CASSLRQAGRSFLYNEQFF. The CDR3 region has the DNA TGTGCCAGCAGCTTGAGGCAGGCGGGACGCAGTTTTCTGTACAATGAGCAGTTCTTC.

The V call is TRBV5-3, the J call TRBJ2-7; D not resolved. TRBV5-3 is reported as an ORF; its role is uncertain. Trimming removed 2 bases from V and 2 bases from J, with 11 bases in between. This CDR3 contains 14 residues. CDR3 loop: CARSFRLLTYEQYF. The CDR3 nucleotides read TGTGCCAGAAGCTTCCGACTGCTCACCTACGAGCAGTACTTC.

The V and J genes are TRBV6-2 or TRBV6-3 and TRBJ2-1; D gene uncertain. Germline V gene lookup returns CDR1 MNHEY and CDR2 SVGEGT. The CDR3 is 13 amino acids. Trimming cost V 0 bases and J 6 bases, with 6 bases left between them. The DNA for the CDR3 is TGTGCCAGCAGTTACTCTAACACCAATGAGCAGTTCTTC. Encoded protein: CASSYSNTNEQFF.